The TCR beta chain under discussion was sequenced for a study of blood T cell repertoires in COVID-19. Study summary: Collection of acute and convalescent COVID-19 samples took place in the United States, Italy and Spain. The cDNA or gDNA used as material had been derived from T cells, B-cell-depleted T cells, or PBMCs.

The CDR3 extends over 16 amino acids. V lost 3 bases to trimming and J lost 8 bases; unmatched junction nucleotides: 11. CDR1 and CDR2 from the germline V gene are SGHAT and FQNNGV. Original processing notes: Quantification of nucleated cells was approximated via reference gene primer amplification. The assay was immunoSEQ multiplex PCR, and TCRdb's table has in-frame clones only and misses some. Clonal size and the V and J genes are those of that table, whereas D and trimming came from the DNA. The data show under 55,000 clones, about 85% seen once. Sample: peripheral blood. The clonotype originates from a woman older than 75 with acute or convalescent COVID-19. The rearrangement uses TRBV11-2 and TRBJ1-4, with 8 bases lining up with TRBD1. The CDR3 loop reads CASSLDRAQGVEKLFF. CDR3 DNA sequence: TGTGCCAGCAGCTTGGACAGGGCCCAGGGGGTGGAAAAACTGTTTTTT.